The sequence of this TCR beta chain was determined in a study of T cell responses to AZD1222 COVID-19 vaccine. Study at large: Analyses pooled second doses at about 4 or about 12 weeks.

Whole-study results and caveats: Repertoires in all cases were sampled only once the peak T cell response had passed. The sample set comprised mostly white British donors with more females, and clonal diversity was possibly underestimated. Among those given AZD1222, only 6 or 7 were seropositive at baseline.

Repertoires were generated with immunoSEQ multiplex PCR, while TCRdb's copy carries only in-frame clones and drops some. The sample shows under 100,000 clones, over 80% of them seen only once. This clone has just a few counts. Its target is not known. The sample here was peripheral blood, taken on day 0 of AZD1222 vaccination. The clonotype originates from an adult in good health.

CDR3 region: CASSEAWTGGYGYTF. The CDR3 bases are TGTGCCAGCAGTGAAGCCTGGACAGGGGGCTATGGCTACACCTTC. The chain uses TRBV6-1 and TRBJ1-2; 10 bases are a match to TRBD1. Unmatched junction bases numbered 2, after V lost 0 bases and J lost 4 bases. CDR3 length: 15 amino acids. The germline V gene encodes CDR1 MNHNS and CDR2 SASEGT.